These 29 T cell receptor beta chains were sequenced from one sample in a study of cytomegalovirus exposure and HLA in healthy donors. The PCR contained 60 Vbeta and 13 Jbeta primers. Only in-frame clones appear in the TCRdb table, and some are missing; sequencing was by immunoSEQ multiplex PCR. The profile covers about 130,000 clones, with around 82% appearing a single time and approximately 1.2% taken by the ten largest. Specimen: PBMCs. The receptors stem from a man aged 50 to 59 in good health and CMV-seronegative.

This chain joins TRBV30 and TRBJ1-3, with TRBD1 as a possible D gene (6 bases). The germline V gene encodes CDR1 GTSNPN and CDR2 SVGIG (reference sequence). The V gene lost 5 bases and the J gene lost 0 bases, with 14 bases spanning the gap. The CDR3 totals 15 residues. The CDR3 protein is CAWPSDRLSGNTIYF. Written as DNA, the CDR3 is TGTGCCTGGCCGTCGGACAGACTCTCTGGAAACACCATATATTTT.

CDR3 residues: CASSSWTAMNTEAFF. The DNA of the CDR3 is TGTGCCAGCAGTTCCTGGACAGCAATGAACACTGAAGCTTTCTTT. V is TRBV28 and J is TRBJ1-1; D possibly corresponds to TRBD1 (6 bases). The V end lost 4 bases, the J end lost 0 bases, and 12 bases lay between the germline ends. CDR1 MDHEN and CDR2 SYDVKM come from the germline V gene. The CDR3 spans 15 residues.

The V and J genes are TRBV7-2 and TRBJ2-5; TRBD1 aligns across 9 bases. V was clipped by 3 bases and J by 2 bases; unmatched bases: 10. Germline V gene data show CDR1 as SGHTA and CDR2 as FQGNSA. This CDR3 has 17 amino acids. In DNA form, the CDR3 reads TGTGCCAGCAGCTTCGGGATACGACAGGGGGGTCAAGAGACCCAGTACTTC. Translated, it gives CASSFGIRQGGQETQYF.

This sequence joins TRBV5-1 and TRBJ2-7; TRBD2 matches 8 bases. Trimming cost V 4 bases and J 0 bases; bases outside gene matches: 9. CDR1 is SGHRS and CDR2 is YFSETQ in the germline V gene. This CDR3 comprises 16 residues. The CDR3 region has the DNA TGCGCCAGCAGCATAGGTAGCGGGGCAAGCTCCTACGAGCAGTACTTC. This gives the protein CASSIGSGASSYEQYF. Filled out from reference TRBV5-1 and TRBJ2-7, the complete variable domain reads KAGVTQTPRYLIKTRGQQVTLSCSPISGHRSVSWYQQTPGQGLQFLFEYFSETQRNKGNFPGRFSGRQFSNSRSEMNVSTLELGDSALYLCASSIGSGASSYEQYFGPGTRLTVT.

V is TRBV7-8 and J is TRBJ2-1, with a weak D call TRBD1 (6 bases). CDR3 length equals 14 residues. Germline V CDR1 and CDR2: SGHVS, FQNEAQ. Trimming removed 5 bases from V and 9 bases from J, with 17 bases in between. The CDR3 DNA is TGTGCCAGCAGCGCAATTACAGGGATCGGTGAGCAGTTCTTC. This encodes CASSAITGIGEQFF.

The DNA for the CDR3 is TGTGCCAGCAGTTTATCCCGACAGGGAGGCACTGAAGCTTTCTTT. It is translated as CASSLSRQGGTEAFF. V usage is TRBV28 and J usage is TRBJ1-1; TRBD1 matches at 7 bases. The CDR3 extends over 15 amino acids. V dropped 1 base and J dropped 4; count of bases not matched to a gene: 6. Germline CDR1 is MDHEN and CDR2 is SYDVKM.

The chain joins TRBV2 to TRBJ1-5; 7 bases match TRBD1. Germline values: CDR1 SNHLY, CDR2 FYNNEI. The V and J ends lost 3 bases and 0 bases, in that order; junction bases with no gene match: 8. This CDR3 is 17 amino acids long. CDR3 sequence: CASSERGDSFSNQPQHF. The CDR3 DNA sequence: TGTGCCAGCAGTGAGCGTGGGGACAGCTTTAGCAATCAGCCCCAGCATTTT.

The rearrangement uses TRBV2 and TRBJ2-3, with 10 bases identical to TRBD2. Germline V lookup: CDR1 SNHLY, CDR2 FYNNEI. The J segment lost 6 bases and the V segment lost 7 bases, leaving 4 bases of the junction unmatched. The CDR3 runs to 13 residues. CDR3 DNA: TGTGCCAGCACCAGCGGGAGGGCGGATACGCAGTATTTT. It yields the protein CASTSGRADTQYF.

The CDR3 DNA reads as TGTGCCAGCAGCTTAGCGTTAGCGGGGCAGAACACCGGGGAGCTGTTTTTT. Residues: CASSLALAGQNTGELFF. J is TRBJ2-2 and V is TRBV7-2; 8 nucleotides align to TRBD2. The germline V gene encodes CDR1 SGHTA and CDR2 FQGNSA. Unmatched junction bases numbered 4, after V lost 0 bases and J lost 1 base. The CDR3 contains 17 residues.

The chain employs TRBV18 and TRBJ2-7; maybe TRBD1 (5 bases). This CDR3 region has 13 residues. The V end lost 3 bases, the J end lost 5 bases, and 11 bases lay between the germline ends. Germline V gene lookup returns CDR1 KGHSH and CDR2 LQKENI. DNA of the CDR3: TGTGCCAGCTCACCGGCAGGGTTGAACGAGCAGTACTTC. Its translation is CASSPAGLNEQYF.

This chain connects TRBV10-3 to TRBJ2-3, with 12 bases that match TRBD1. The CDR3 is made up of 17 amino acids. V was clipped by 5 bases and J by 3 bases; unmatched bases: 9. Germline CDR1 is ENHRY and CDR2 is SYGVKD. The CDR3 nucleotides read TGTGCCATCAGTCAACGGGACAGGGGGCGAGTGACAGATACGCAGTATTTT. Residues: CAISQRDRGRVTDTQYF.

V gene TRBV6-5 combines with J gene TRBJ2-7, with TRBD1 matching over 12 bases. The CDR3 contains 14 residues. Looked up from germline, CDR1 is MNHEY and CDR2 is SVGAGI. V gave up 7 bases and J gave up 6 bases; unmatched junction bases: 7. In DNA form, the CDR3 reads TGTGCCAGCAAACCGGGACAGGGGGCACGCGAGCAGTACTTC. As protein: CASKPGQGAREQYF.

The CDR3 here is CASSLRGGYSSYEQYF. CDR3 coding DNA: TGTGCCAGCAGCTTAAGAGGAGGGTACAGCTCCTACGAGCAGTACTTC. The chain couples TRBV11-2 to TRBJ2-7; weak D call: TRBD2 (6 bases). V was pared by 2 bases and J by 0 bases, with 14 bases between. Per the germline V gene, CDR1 is SGHAT and CDR2 is FQNNGV. CDR3 length: 16 residues.

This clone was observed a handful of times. The CDR3 loop is CASSREGALSYEQYF. The CDR3 coding sequence is TGTGCCAGCTCCCGCGAGGGGGCCCTCTCCTACGAGCAGTACTTC. The chain employs TRBV2 and TRBJ2-7, with 7 bases lining up with TRBD1. CDR3 length: 15 amino acids. V was pared by 8 bases and J by 0 bases, with 10 bases of the junction left unmatched. Per the germline V gene, CDR1 is SNHLY and CDR2 is FYNNEI.

CDR3 loop: CASSDTQGVTEAFF. DNA of the CDR3: TGTGCCAGCAGTGATACTCAGGGGGTAACTGAAGCTTTCTTT. This chain joins TRBV2 and TRBJ1-1; 7 bases are shared with TRBD1. The V gene end was trimmed by 3 bases and the J gene end by 5 bases; junction bases not matched to a gene: 6. CDR1 is SNHLY, CDR2 FYNNEI, per germline. The CDR3 is 14 amino acids. Variable domain in full (rest from reference TRBV2 and TRBJ1-1): EPEVTQTPSHQVTQMGQEVILRCVPISNHLYFYWYRQILGQKVEFLVSFYNNEISEKSEIFDDQFSVERPDGSNFTLKIRSTKLEDSAMYFCASSDTQGVTEAFFGQGTRLTVV.

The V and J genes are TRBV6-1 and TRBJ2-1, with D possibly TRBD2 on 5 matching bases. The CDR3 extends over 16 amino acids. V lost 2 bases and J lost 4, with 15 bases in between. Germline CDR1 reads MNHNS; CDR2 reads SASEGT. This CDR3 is CASSEPKGGRYNEQFF. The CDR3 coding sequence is TGTGCCAGCAGTGAACCCAAAGGCGGGCGATACAATGAGCAGTTCTTC.

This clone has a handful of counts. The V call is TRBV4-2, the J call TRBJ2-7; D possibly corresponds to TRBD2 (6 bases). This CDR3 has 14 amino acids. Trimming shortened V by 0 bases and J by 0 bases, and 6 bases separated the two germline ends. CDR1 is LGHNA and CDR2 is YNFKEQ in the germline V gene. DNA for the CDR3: TGTGCCAGCAGCCAAGAGACTAGCTCCTACGAGCAGTACTTC. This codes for CASSQETSSYEQYF.

The CDR3 DNA reads TGCAGCGTTGTATCCGGGACACTGTCCTACGAGCAGTACTTC. It is translated as CSVVSGTLSYEQYF. V gene TRBV29-1 combines with J gene TRBJ2-7, with a weak D call TRBD1 (6 bases). From germline, CDR1 is SQVTM and CDR2 ANQGSEA. V lost 4 bases to trimming and J lost 1 base, with 14 bases between them. The CDR3 extends over 14 amino acids.

CDR3 in amino acids: CASTSWGDRAGYTF. The CDR3 DNA reads TGTGCCAGCACCAGTTGGGGGGACAGGGCTGGCTACACCTTC. This sequence joins TRBV28 and TRBJ1-2; 9 nucleotides line up with TRBD1. This CDR3 spans 14 amino acids. Unmatched junction bases numbered 10, after V lost 7 bases and J lost 7 bases. Looked up from germline, CDR1 is MDHEN and CDR2 is SYDVKM.

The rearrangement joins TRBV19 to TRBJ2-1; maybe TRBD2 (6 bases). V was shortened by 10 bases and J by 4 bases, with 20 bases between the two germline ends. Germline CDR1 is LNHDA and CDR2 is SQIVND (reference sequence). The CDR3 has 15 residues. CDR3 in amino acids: CATKYGAGLYNEQFF. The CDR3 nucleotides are TGTGCCACTAAGTACGGTGCGGGACTGTACAATGAGCAGTTCTTC. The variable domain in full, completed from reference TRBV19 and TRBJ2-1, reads DGGITQSPKYLFRKEGQNVTLSCEQNLNHDAMYWYRQDPGQGLRLIYYSQIVNDFQKGDIAEGYSVSREKKESFPLTVTSAQKNPTAFYLCATKYGAGLYNEQFFGPGTRLTVL.

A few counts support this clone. This chain's CDR3 is CASSEARETSGRGGRQFF. For the CDR3, the DNA is TGTGCCAGCAGTGAAGCGAGGGAGACTAGCGGGCGTGGGGGTCGGCAGTTCTTC. The chain is built from TRBV6-1 and TRBJ2-1, with 10 bases fitting TRBD2. The junction had 17 bases not matched to a gene; V was cut back by 0 bases and J by 12 bases. The CDR3 is 18 amino acids. Germline lookup yields CDR1 MNHNS and CDR2 SASEGT.

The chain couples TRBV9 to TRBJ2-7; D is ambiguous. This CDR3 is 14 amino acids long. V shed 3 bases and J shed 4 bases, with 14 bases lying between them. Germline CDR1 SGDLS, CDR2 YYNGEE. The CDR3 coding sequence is TGTGCCAGCAGCGCCCATGGCGGTGAATACGAGCAGTACTTC. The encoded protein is CASSAHGGEYEQYF.

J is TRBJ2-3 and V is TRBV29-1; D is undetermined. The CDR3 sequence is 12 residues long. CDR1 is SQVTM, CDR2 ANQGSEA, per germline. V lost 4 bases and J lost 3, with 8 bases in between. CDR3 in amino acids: CSVVVQTDTQYF. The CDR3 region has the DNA TGCAGCGTTGTAGTGCAAACAGATACGCAGTATTTT.

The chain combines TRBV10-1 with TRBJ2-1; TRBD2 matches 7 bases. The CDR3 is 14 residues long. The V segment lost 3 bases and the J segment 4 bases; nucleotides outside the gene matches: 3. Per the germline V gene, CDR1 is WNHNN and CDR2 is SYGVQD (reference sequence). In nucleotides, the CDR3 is TGCGCCAGCAGTGAACTAGCGCCGTACAATGAGCAGTTCTTC. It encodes CASSELAPYNEQFF.

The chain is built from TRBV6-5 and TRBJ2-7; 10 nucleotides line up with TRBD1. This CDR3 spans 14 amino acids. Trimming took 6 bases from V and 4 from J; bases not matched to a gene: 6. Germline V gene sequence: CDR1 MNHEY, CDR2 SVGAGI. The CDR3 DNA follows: TGTGCCAGCAGAAGACAGGGGGCGTTTTACGAGCAGTACTTC. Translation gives CASRRQGAFYEQYF.

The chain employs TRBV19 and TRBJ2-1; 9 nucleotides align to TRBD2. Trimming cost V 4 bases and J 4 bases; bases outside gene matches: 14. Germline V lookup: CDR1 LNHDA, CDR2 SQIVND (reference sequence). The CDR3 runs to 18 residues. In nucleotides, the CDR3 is TGTGCCAGTAGTACCGTAGCGGGAGAAGGGCGGGTATACAATGAGCAGTTCTTC. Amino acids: CASSTVAGEGRVYNEQFF. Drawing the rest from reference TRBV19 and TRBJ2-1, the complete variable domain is DGGITQSPKYLFRKEGQNVTLSCEQNLNHDAMYWYRQDPGQGLRLIYYSQIVNDFQKGDIAEGYSVSREKKESFPLTVTSAQKNPTAFYLCASSTVAGEGRVYNEQFFGPGTRLTVL.

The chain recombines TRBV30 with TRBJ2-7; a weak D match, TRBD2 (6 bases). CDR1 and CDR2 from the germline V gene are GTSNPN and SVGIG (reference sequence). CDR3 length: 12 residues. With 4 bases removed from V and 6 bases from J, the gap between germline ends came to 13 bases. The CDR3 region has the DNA TGTGCCTGGACCCTCGGGGGAGGCGAGCAGTACTTC. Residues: CAWTLGGGEQYF.

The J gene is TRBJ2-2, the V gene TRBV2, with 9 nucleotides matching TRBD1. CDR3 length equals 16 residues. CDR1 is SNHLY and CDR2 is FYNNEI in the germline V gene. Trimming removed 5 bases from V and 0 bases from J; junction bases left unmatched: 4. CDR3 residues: CASSRTGGANTGELFF. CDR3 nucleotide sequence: TGTGCCAGCAGTCGTACAGGGGGCGCGAACACCGGGGAGCTGTTTTTT.

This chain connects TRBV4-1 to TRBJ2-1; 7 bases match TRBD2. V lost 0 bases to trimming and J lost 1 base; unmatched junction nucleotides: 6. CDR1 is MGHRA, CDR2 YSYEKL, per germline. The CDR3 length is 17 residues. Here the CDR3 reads CASSQDTQRGSYNEQFF. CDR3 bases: TGCGCCAGCAGCCAAGATACCCAGCGGGGATCCTACAATGAGCAGTTCTTC.